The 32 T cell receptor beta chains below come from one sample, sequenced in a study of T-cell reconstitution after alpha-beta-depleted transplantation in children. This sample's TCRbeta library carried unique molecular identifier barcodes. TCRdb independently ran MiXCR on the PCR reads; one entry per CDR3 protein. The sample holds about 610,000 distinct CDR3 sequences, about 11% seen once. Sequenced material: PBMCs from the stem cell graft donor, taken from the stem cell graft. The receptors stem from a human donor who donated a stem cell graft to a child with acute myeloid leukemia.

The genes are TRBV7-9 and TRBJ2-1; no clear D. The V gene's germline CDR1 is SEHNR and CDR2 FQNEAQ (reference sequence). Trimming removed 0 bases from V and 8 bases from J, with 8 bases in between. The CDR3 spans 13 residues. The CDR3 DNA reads TGTGCCAGCAGCTTAGCAATCGTGGATGAGCAGTTCTTC. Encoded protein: CASSLAIVDEQFF.

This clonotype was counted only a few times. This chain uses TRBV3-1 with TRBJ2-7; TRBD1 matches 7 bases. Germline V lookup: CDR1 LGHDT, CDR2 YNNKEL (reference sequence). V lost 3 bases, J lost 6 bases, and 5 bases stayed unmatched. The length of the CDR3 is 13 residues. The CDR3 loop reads CASSHATGAEQYF. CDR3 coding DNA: TGTGCCAGCAGCCACGCAACAGGGGCCGAGCAGTACTTC.

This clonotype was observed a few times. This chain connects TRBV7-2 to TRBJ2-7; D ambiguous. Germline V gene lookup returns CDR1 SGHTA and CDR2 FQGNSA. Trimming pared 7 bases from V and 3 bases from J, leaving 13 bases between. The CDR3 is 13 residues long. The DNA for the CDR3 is TGTGCCAGCACCAAAGACTGGAGCTACGAGCAGTACTTC. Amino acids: CASTKDWSYEQYF.

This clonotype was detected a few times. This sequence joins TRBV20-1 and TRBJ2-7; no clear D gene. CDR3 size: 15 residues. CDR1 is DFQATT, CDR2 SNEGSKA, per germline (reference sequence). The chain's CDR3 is CSQRSGLSVSYEQYF. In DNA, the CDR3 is TGCAGCCAAAGGAGTGGGCTCAGCGTCTCCTACGAGCAGTACTTC.

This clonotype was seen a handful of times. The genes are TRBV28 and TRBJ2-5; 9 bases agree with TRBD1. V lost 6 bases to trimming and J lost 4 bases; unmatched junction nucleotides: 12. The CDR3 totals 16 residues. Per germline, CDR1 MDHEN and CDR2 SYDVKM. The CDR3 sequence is CASSLPTPGQGETQYF. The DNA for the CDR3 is TGTGCCAGCAGCCTGCCCACCCCGGGACAGGGAGAGACCCAGTACTTC.

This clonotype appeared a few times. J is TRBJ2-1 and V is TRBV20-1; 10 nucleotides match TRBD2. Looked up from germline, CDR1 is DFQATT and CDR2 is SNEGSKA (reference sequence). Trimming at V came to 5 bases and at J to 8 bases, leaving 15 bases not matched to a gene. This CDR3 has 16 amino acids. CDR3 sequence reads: CSAFFPPSGRTYEQFF. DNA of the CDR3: TGCAGTGCTTTCTTCCCACCTAGCGGGAGAACCTATGAGCAGTTCTTC.

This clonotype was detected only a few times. The CDR3 DNA follows: TGTGCCAGCAGCTCCCAATGGGCAGATACGCAGTATTTT. The encoded protein is CASSSQWADTQYF. The chain has TRBV5-4 and TRBJ2-3, with D uncertain. The V and J ends lost 3 bases and 4 bases respectively, with 9 bases between them. Germline V gene data show CDR1 as SGHNT and CDR2 as YYREEE (reference sequence). This CDR3 has 13 amino acids.

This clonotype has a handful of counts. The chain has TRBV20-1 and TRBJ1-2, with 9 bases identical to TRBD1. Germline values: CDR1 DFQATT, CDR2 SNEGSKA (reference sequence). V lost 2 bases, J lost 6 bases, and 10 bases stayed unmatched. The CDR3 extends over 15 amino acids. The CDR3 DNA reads TGCAGTGCTAGATTCTTTCCGGACAGGGGCGATGGCTACACCTTC. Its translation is CSARFFPDRGDGYTF.

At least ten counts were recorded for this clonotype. The CDR3 DNA reads TGTGCCAGCAGCCAAGAGAAACTAGCGGGAGACTGGGCCTACGAGCAGTACTTC. It encodes CASSQEKLAGDWAYEQYF. The rearrangement links TRBV4-2 to TRBJ2-7; 11 nucleotides agree with TRBD2. This CDR3 contains 18 residues. Germline V gives CDR1 LGHNA, CDR2 YNFKEQ. V lost 0 bases, J lost 2 bases, and 9 bases stayed unmatched.

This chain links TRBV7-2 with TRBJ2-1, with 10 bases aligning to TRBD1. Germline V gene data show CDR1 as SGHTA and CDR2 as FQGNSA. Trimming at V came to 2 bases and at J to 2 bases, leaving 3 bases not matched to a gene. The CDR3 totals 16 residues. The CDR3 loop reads CASSLTGTGAYNEQFF. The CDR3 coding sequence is TGTGCCAGCAGCTTAACCGGGACAGGGGCCTACAATGAGCAGTTCTTC.

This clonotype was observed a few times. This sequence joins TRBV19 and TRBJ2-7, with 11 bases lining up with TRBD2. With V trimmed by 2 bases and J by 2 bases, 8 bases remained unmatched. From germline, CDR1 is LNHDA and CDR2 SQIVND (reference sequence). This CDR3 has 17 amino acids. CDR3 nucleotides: TGTGCCAGTAGTATAAACCCGGGACTAGCGGTGGCCTACGAGCAGTACTTC. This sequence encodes CASSINPGLAVAYEQYF.

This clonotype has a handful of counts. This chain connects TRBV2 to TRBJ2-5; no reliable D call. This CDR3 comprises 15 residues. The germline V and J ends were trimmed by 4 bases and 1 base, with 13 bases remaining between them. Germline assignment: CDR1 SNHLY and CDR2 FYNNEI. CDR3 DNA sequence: TGTGCCAGCAGTGGGTTGGGAATACGCCAAGAGACCCAGTACTTC. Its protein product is CASSGLGIRQETQYF.

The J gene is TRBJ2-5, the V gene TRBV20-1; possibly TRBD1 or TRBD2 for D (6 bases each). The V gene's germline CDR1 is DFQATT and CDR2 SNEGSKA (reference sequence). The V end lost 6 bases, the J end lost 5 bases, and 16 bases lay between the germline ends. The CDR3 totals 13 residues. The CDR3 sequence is CSAFLGGRETQYF. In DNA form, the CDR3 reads TGCAGTGCCTTCCTGGGGGGCCGGGAGACCCAGTACTTC.

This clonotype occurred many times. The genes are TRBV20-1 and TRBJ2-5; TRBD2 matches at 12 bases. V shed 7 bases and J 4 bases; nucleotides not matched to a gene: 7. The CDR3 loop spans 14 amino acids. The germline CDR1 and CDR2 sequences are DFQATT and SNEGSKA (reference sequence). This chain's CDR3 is CSVLAGGSRETQYF. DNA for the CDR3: TGCAGTGTCCTAGCGGGAGGGAGCCGAGAGACCCAGTACTTC.

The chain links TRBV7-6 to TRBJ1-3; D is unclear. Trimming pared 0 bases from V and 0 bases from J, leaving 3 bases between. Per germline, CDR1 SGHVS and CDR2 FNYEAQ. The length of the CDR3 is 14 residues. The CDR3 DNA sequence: TGTGCCAGCAGCTTAGCCCACTCTGGAAACACCATATATTTT. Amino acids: CASSLAHSGNTIYF.

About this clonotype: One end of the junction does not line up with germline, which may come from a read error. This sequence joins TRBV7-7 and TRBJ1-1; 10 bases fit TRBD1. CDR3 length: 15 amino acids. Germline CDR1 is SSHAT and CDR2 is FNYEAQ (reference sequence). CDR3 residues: CASSSPGQGTPEAFF. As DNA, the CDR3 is TGTGCTAGCAGCTCGCCGGGACAGGGGACCCCTGAAGCTTTCTTT.

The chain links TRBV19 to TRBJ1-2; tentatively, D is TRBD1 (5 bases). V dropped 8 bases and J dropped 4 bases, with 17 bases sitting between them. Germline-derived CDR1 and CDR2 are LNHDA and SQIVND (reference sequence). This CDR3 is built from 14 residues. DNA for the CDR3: TGTGCCAGTGAGGGTAGGGGCGGCTTCTATGGCTACACCTTC. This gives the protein CASEGRGGFYGYTF.

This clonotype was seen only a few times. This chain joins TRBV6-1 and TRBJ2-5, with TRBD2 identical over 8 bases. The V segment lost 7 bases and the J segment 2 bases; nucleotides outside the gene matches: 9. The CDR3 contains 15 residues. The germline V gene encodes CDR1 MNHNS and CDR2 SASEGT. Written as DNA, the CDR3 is TGTGCCAGCATGCGGGGGCGGGGGGCTCAAGAGACCCAGTACTTC. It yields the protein CASMRGRGAQETQYF.

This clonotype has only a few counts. The DNA of the CDR3 is TGTGCCACCAGCAGCGGGACTAGCGGGAGCAATGAGCAGTTCTTC. It is translated as CATSSGTSGSNEQFF. J is TRBJ2-1 and V is TRBV15, with 14 bases matching TRBD2. J lost 6 bases, V lost 3 bases, and 1 base had no gene match. CDR1 and CDR2 from the germline V gene are LNHNV and YYDKDF (reference sequence). This CDR3 has 15 amino acids.

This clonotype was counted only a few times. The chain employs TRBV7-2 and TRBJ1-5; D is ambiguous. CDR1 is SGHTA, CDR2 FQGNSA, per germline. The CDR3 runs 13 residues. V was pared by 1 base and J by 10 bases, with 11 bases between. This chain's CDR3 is CASSLGFSDPQHF. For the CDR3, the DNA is TGTGCCAGCAGCTTAGGATTTTCCGATCCCCAGCATTTT.

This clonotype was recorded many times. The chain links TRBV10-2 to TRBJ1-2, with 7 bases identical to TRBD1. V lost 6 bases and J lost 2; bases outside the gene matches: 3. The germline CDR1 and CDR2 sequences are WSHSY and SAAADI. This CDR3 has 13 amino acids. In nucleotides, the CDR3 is TGCGCCAGCAGACCGGACAGGAACTATGGCTACACCTTC. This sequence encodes CASRPDRNYGYTF.

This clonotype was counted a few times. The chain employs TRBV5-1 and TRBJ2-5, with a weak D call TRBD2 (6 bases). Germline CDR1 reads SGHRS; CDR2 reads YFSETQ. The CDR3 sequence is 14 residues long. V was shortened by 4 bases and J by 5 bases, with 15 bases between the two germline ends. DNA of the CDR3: TGCGCCAGCAGCCCTCGGGGGACGTCGGAGACCCAGTACTTC. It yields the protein CASSPRGTSETQYF.

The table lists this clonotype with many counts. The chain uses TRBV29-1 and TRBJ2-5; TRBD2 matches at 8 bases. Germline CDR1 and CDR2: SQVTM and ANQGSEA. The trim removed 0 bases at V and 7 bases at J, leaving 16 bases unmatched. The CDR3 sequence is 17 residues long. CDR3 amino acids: CSVEDRRGTRVSGTQYF. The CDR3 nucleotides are TGCAGCGTTGAAGATCGTCGAGGGACTAGGGTTAGTGGGACCCAGTACTTC.

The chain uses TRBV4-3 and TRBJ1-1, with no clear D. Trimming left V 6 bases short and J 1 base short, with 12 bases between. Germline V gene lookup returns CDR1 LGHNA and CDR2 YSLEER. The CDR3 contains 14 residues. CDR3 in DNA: TGCGCCAGCAGAATTGCCCCGAGGAACACTGAAGCTTTCTTT. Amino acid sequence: CASRIAPRNTEAFF.

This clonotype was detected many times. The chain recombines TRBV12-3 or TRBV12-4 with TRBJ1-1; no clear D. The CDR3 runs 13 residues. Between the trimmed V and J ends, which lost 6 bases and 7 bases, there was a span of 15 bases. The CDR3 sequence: CASSSLRTVEAFF. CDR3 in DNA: TGTGCCAGCAGCTCCCTCAGGACCGTTGAAGCTTTCTTT.

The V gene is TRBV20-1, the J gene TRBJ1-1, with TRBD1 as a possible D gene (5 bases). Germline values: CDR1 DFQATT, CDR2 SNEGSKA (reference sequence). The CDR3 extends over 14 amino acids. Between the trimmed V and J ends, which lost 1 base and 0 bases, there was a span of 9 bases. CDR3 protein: CSARVGVLNTEAFF. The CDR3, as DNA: TGCAGTGCTAGAGTAGGGGTATTGAACACTGAAGCTTTCTTT.

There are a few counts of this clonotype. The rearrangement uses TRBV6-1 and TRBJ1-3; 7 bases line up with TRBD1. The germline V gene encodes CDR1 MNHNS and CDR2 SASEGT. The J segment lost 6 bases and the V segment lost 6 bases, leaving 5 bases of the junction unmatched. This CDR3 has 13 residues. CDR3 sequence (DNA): TGTGCCAGCAGAACAGGGGATGTAAACACCATATATTTT. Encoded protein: CASRTGDVNTIYF.

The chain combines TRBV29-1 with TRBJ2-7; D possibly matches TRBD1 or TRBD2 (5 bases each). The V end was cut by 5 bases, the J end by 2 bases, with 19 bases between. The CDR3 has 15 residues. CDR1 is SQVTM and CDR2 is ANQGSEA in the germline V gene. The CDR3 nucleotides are TGCAGCGTTTCTGCCGGGGCCCGGGGCGCCTACGAGCAGTACTTC. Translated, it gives CSVSAGARGAYEQYF.

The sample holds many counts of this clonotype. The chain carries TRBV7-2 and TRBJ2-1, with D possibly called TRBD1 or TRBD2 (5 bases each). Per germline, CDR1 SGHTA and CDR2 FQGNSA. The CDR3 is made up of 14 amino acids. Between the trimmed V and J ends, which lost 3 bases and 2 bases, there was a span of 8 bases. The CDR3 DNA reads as TGTGCCAGCAGCTTTTCGGGACCCTACAATGAGCAGTTCTTC. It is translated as CASSFSGPYNEQFF.

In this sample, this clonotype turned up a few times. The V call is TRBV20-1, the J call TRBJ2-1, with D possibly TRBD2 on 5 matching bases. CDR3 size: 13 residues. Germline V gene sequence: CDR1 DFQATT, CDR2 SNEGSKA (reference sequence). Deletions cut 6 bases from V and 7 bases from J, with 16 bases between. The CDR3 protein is CSANYRGLNEQFF. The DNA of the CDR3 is TGCAGTGCCAACTACCGCGGGTTGAATGAGCAGTTCTTC.

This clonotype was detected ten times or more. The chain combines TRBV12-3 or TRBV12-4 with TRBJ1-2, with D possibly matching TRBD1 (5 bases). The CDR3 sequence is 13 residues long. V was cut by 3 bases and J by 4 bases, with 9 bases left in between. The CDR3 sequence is CASSLLRGYGYTF. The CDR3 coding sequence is TGTGCCAGCAGTTTGCTTAGGGGCTATGGCTACACCTTC.

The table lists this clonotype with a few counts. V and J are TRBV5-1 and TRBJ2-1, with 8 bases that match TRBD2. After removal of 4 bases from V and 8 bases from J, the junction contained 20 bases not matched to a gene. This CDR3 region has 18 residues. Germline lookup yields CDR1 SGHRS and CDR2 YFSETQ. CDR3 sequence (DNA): TGCGCCAGCAGCCCGGATCCACTAAGCGGGAGACTAAGCCATGAGCAGTTCTTC. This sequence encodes CASSPDPLSGRLSHEQFF.